This T cell receptor beta chain was sequenced for a study of T cell repertoires in cytomegalovirus infection. Study information: Evidence of both CMV infection and a matching HLA type came from public TCR beta signatures. Study-wide results and limits: CMV carriers with the relevant HLA were identified by cumulative public TCR beta family frequency.

This clonotype occurred many times. What it recognizes is unknown. TCRdb re-called the reads with MiXCR, one entry per CDR3 protein. The sample has about 830,000 distinct CDR3 sequences; approximately 32% are singletons. CDR3 size: 17 residues. Trimming stripped 6 bases from V and 2 bases from J, with 21 bases between. This rearrangement joins TRBV12-3 or TRBV12-4 to TRBJ2-3, with D possibly being TRBD1 (6 bases). The material was cultured CD8+ T cells from PBMCs, obtained from culture after CMV antigen stimulation. The TCR was taken from a human donor in good health (CMV status not recorded). Some clones in this sample may be carry-over from other donors' samples. The CDR3 nucleotides read TGTGCCAGCAGCCCAGGGGAATCCCCCTGGGTCACAGATACGCAGTATTTT. This translates into CASSPGESPWVTDTQYF.